The clone carrying this T cell receptor (beta chain) was counted a few times. As yet, its antigen is unknown. The germline V gene has CDR1 LNHDA and CDR2 SQIVND (reference sequence). V was cut by 9 bases and J by 2 bases, with 10 bases left in between. The CDR3 covers 12 residues. With the Oncomine TCR Beta short-read assay, DNA from cultured CD4+ T cells was sequenced. TCRdb re-derived calls from the PCR reads in MiXCR, one entry per CDR3 protein. The sample consists of roughly 20,000 distinct CDR3 sequences, 67% of them appearing once. This sample stems from a study of vaccination and CD4 T cells after COVID-19. Study information: Each control culture was treated with a CEFX pool, an HIV-1 Nef pool, or no peptide.

The treatment here: roughly 10-day PBMC culture with coronavirus spike peptide pools or control peptides (ViraFEST assay). The sequenced sample consisted of CD4+ T cells from blood, cultured in vitro. This chain uses TRBV19 with TRBJ1-2; D is unresolved. The TCR was taken from a human donor who had recovered from COVID-19. CDR3 nucleotides: TGTGCCAGCGGACTCAGGAACTATGGCTACACCTTC. Its protein product is CASGLRNYGYTF. Filled out from reference TRBV19 and TRBJ1-2, the complete variable domain reads DGGITQSPKYLFRKEGQNVTLSCEQNLNHDAMYWYRQDPGQGLRLIYYSQIVNDFQKGDIAEGYSVSREKKESFPLTVTSAQKNPTAFYLCASGLRNYGYTFGSGTRLTVV.